A selection of T cell receptor beta chains follows, all from one sample in a study of T cell repertoires in cytomegalovirus infection. TCRdb analysed the reads with MiXCR anew, one entry per CDR3 protein. The sample records 740,000 or so distinct CDR3 sequences, roughly a third being singletons. Sequenced: PBMCs. The receptors were gathered from a human donor in good health (CMV status not recorded). Some clones in this sample may be carry-over from other donors' samples. CDR3s include the opening cysteine and the closing phenylalanine or tryptophan. The D gene is left open where the match is weak. Expanded clones are given a class, and other clones once, few, many or no size at all.

D	length	V	size	J	CDR3	DNA
TRBD1	15	TRBV3-1	few	TRBJ1-6	CASSQDPGGATPLHF	TGTGCCAGCAGCCAAGATCCAGGGGGAGCAACACCCCTCCACTTT
.	17	TRBV18	.	TRBJ2-3	CASSPTSRVLSTDTQYF	TGTGCCAGCTCACCCACAAGCAGGGTCCTAAGCACAGATACGCAGTATTTT
.	14	TRBV7-2	few	TRBJ2-7	CASSLQGRGREQYF	TGTGCCAGCAGCCTCCAGGGCAGGGGAAGAGAGCAGTACTTC
.	14	TRBV7-2	many	TRBJ2-3	CASSFQVRTDTQYF	TGTGCCAGCAGCTTTCAGGTGCGCACAGATACGCAGTATTTT
TRBD1	16	TRBV4-1	few	TRBJ1-2	CASSQDPSPRGPGYTF	TGCGCCAGCAGCCAAGACCCATCTCCCAGGGGGCCAGGCTACACCTTC
.	14	TRBV7-9	many	TRBJ1-2	CASSLGEAFYGYTF	TGTGCCAGCAGCTTAGGTGAAGCATTCTATGGCTACACCTTC
.	20	TRBV11-2	few	TRBJ2-1	CASSLDLVGTTWGIYNEQFF	TGTGCCAGCAGCTTAGATCTAGTCGGGACCACCTGGGGCATTTACAATGAGCAGTTCTTC
TRBD1	15	TRBV7-6	few	TRBJ2-2	CASSFADRGDGELFF	TGTGCCAGCAGCTTCGCAGACAGGGGGGACGGGGAGCTGTTTTTT
.	12	TRBV5-1	many	TRBJ1-6	CASSLEGSPLHF	TGCGCCAGCAGCTTGGAGGGTTCACCCCTCCACTTT
TRBD1	15	TRBV11-3	.	TRBJ2-5	CASSVGQGEAETQYF	TGTGCCAGCAGCGTCGGACAGGGGGAGGCAGAGACCCAGTACTTC
.	22	TRBV23-1	once	TRBJ2-4	CASSQSMPRLGSGTLAKNIQYF	TGCGCCAGCAGTCAATCTATGCCCCGACTAGGCTCTGGGACTTTAGCCAAAAACATTCAGTACTTC
.	15	TRBV3-1	.	TRBJ1-2	CASSQEGGPNYGYTF	TGTGCCAGCAGCCAAGAGGGCGGTCCGAACTATGGCTACACCTTC
.	16	TRBV4-1	few	TRBJ1-6	CASSQRSGSYNSPLHF	TGCGCCAGCAGCCAAAGGTCAGGCTCCTATAATTCACCCCTCCACTTT
TRBD2	15	TRBV7-6	.	TRBJ2-1	CASSLGLAGFREQFF	TGTGCCAGCAGTCTCGGACTAGCGGGATTCAGGGAGCAGTTCTTC
.	15	TRBV7-2	few	TRBJ2-5	CASSLLAENQETQYF	TGTGCCAGCAGCTTATTGGCGGAAAACCAAGAGACCCAGTACTTC
TRBD2	14	TRBV6-5	few	TRBJ2-7	CASRSAGATYEQYF	TGTGCCAGCAGATCAGCGGGGGCTACCTACGAGCAGTACTTC
.	14	TRBV27	.	TRBJ1-4	CASRKETQNEKLFF	TGTGCCAGCAGAAAAGAGACTCAAAATGAAAAACTGTTTTTT
.	10	TRBV29-1	.	TRBJ2-1	CSVLDNEQFF	TGCAGCGTACTCGACAATGAGCAGTTCTTC
TRBD1	14	TRBV7-8	many	TRBJ1-1	CASSERTGSTEAFF	TGTGCCAGCAGCGAACGGACAGGGAGCACTGAAGCTTTCTTT
.	14	TRBV20-1	.	TRBJ1-2	CSRKPRHTNYGYTF	TGCAGCCGGAAACCTCGACACACAAACTATGGCTACACCTTC
.	14	TRBV4-2	.	TRBJ2-7	CASSLGKITYEQYF	TGTGCCAGCAGCCTAGGGAAGATAACCTACGAGCAGTACTTC
TRBD1	14	TRBV7-2	.	TRBJ2-7	CASSQLTGGNEQYF	TGTGCCAGCAGCCAGCTGACAGGGGGTAACGAGCAGTACTTC
.	14	TRBV7-2	.	TRBJ1-5	CASSLVKGNQPQHF	TGTGCCAGCAGCTTAGTGAAGGGCAATCAGCCCCAGCATTTT